This TCR beta chain was identified during a study of blood T cells in healthy people across ages. This CDR3 is 13 amino acids long. V was trimmed by 4 bases and J by 3 bases, leaving 7 bases between them. Germline V gives CDR1 ENHRY, CDR2 SYGVKD. The donors, healthy Caucasians from Russia, were aged 6 to 90. Primed by a sample-barcoded 5' primer and a J-beta primer mix, a second PCR proceeded for roughly 7 to 11 cycles. No fewer than 2.5 million CDR3-containing paired-end reads came from each sample. From the 5' RACE reads, TCRdb called clonotypes with MiXCR, one entry per CDR3 protein. The sample records roughly 700,000 distinct CDR3 sequences, about half being singletons.

The TCR was taken from a woman aged 55-69 years in good health. The rearrangement links TRBV10-3 to TRBJ1-5; D is unresolved. The sequenced sample consisted of blood. CDR3 residues: CAISGDHNQPQHF. The DNA for the CDR3 is TGTGCCATCAGTGGGGATCACAATCAGCCCCAGCATTTT.